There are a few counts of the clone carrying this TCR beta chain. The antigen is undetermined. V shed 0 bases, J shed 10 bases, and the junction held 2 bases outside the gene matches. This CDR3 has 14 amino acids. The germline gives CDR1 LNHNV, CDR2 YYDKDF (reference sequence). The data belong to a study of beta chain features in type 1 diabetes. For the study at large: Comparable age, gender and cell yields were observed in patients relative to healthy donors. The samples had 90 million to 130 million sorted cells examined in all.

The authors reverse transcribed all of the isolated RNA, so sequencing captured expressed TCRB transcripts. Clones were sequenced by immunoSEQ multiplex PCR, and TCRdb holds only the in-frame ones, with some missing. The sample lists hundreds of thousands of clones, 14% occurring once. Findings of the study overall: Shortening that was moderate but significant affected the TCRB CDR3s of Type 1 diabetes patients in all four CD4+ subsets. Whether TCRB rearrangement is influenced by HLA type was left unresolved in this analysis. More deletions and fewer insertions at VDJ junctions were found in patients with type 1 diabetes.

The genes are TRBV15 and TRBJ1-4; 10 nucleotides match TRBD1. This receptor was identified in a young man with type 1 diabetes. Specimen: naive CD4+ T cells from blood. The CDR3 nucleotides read TGTGCCACCAGCAGAGATCGGACAGGGGGAAAACTGTTTTTT. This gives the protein CATSRDRTGGKLFF.